Listed here are 15 T cell receptor beta chains from one sample, sequenced in a study of shared clonotypes between healthy human individuals (dated by TCRdb to 2020 to 2021). The library was made by the immunoSEQ multiplex PCR assay. TCRdb carries this immuneACCESS record with in-frame sequences only. Its versions omit some clonotypes, under half of them owing to an unresolved V gene in the studies checked, with the rest unexplained. The table for this sample lists millions of clones; around 90% of them were counted only once. 0.13% to 0.15% of the sample is in the top ten clones. The sequencing input was naive CD4+ T cells sorted from blood. The cell subset or site label here, explained by the study, means: CD45RA+ positively selected. The receptors originated from a man younger than 35 in good health.

The rearrangement links TRBV5-6 to TRBJ2-4; no clear D gene. The CDR3 length is 16 residues. Germline CDR1 SGHDT, CDR2 YYEEEE. Trimming removed 4 bases at V and 1 base at J, with 15 bases between. This CDR3 reads CASSVVGLQAKNIQYF. The CDR3 bases are TGTGCCAGCAGCGTAGTAGGGCTGCAGGCCAAAAACATTCAGTACTTC.

The chain combines TRBV11-2 with TRBJ2-1; perhaps D is TRBD1 or TRBD2 (5 bases each). This CDR3 comprises 14 residues. V was cut by 5 bases and J by 1 base, with 9 bases left in between. CDR1 is SGHAT, CDR2 FQNNGV, per germline. In nucleotides, the CDR3 is TGTGCCAGCAGCGGGTGGGGGTCCTACAATGAGCAGTTCTTC. Its translation is CASSGWGSYNEQFF.

This chain joins TRBV7-9 and TRBJ2-2; TRBD1 might be the D (6 bases). V shed 2 bases and J shed 6 bases, with 13 bases lying between them. Germline-derived CDR1 and CDR2 are SEHNR and FQNEAQ (reference sequence). The CDR3 contains 15 residues. The CDR3 DNA is TGTGCCAGCAGCTTATCCTTACAGGGACCCGGGGAGCTGTTTTTT. Protein sequence: CASSLSLQGPGELFF.

The genes are TRBV5-1 and TRBJ2-5; TRBD1 aligns across 7 bases. CDR3 length: 14 amino acids. The V segment lost 3 bases and the J segment 5 bases; nucleotides outside the gene matches: 7. Germline values: CDR1 SGHRS, CDR2 YFSETQ. This CDR3 is CASSSGGDSETQYF. The CDR3 nucleotides are TGCGCCAGCAGCTCAGGGGGAGACTCGGAGACCCAGTACTTC. The full variable domain, in which reference TRBV5-1 and TRBJ2-5 provide the parts outside the CDR3, is KAGVTQTPRYLIKTRGQQVTLSCSPISGHRSVSWYQQTPGQGLQFLFEYFSETQRNKGNFPGRFSGRQFSNSRSEMNVSTLELGDSALYLCASSSGGDSETQYFGPGTRLLVL.

The chain couples TRBV29-1 to TRBJ2-1; TRBD2 is a possible D gene (5 bases). CDR1 SQVTM and CDR2 ANQGSEA come from the germline V gene. Trimming took off 3 bases at V and 7 bases at J, with 13 bases between the two ends. CDR3 length: 13 residues. The CDR3 bases are TGCAGCGTTGACGGGCGGGTGTGGAATGAGCAGTTCTTC. It yields the protein CSVDGRVWNEQFF.

This chain links TRBV15 with TRBJ2-7; possibly TRBD1 for D (5 bases). V was clipped by 5 bases and J by 1 base, with 9 bases between them. The CDR3 covers 13 residues. CDR1 and CDR2 (germline): LNHNV, YYDKDF (reference sequence). The CDR3 sequence: CATSPDSSYEQYF. The DNA for the CDR3 is TGTGCCACCAGCCCCGACAGTTCCTACGAGCAGTACTTC.

J is TRBJ2-7 and V is TRBV6-5; 15 nucleotides line up with TRBD2. The CDR3 has 15 amino acids. Trimming cost V 4 bases and J 6 bases; bases outside gene matches: 4. Germline-derived CDR1 and CDR2 are MNHEY and SVGAGI. For the CDR3, the DNA is TGTGCCAGCAGTTTCGGGACTAGCGGGAGGAGCGAGCAGTACTTC. Translation gives CASSFGTSGRSEQYF.

The gene calls are TRBV6-5 and TRBJ1-1; a weak D match, TRBD1 (6 bases). The germline gives CDR1 MNHEY, CDR2 SVGAGI. V was clipped by 11 bases and J by 2 bases, with 21 bases between them. The CDR3 length is 15 residues. CDR3 in DNA: TGTGCCTGCAAACAGGGCCAGGAGAAAAACACTGAAGCTTTCTTT. Amino acids: CACKQGQEKNTEAFF.

The chain uses TRBV15 and TRBJ1-2, with TRBD1 as a possible D gene (6 bases). V was pared by 4 bases and J by 0 bases, with 21 bases between. The germline V gene has CDR1 LNHNV and CDR2 YYDKDF (reference sequence). The CDR3 has 18 residues. The CDR3 DNA sequence: TGTGCCACCAGCACCTACTATACGACAGGAGAATCTAACTATGGCTACACCTTC. It encodes CATSTYYTTGESNYGYTF.

The V gene is TRBV28, the J gene TRBJ1-5; D remains unclear. The germline V gene has CDR1 MDHEN and CDR2 SYDVKM. The V end lost 8 bases, the J end lost 3 bases, and 17 bases lay between the germline ends. This CDR3 is built from 15 residues. Written as DNA, the CDR3 is TGTGCCAGCGCTACCCCTTCGGGTTCCAATCAGCCCCAGCATTTT. Translated, it gives CASATPSGSNQPQHF. Full variable domain (remainder filled in from reference TRBV28 and TRBJ1-5): DVKVTQSSRYLVKRTGEKVFLECVQDMDHENMFWYRQDPGLGLRLIYFSYDVKMKEKGDIPEGYSVSREKKERFSLILESASTNQTSMYLCASATPSGSNQPQHFGDGTRLSIL.

The chain links TRBV15 to TRBJ1-2, with TRBD1 as a possible D gene (6 bases). The CDR3 runs to 16 residues. V was shortened by 0 bases and J by 1 base, with 12 bases between the two germline ends. CDR1 is LNHNV and CDR2 is YYDKDF in the germline V gene (reference sequence). CDR3 bases: TGTGCCACCAGCAGAGACAGGGGTGGGCGTAACTATGGCTACACCTTC. The encoded protein is CATSRDRGGRNYGYTF.

For this clone: Other DNA sequences in the sample encode the same CDR3. The genes are TRBV4-1 and TRBJ1-6, with 7 nucleotides matching TRBD1. The CDR3 spans 17 residues. Germline-derived CDR1 and CDR2 are MGHRA and YSYEKL. V dropped 2 bases and J dropped 0; count of bases not matched to a gene: 4. CDR3 protein: CASSQPDRSSYNSPLHF. CDR3 DNA: TGCGCCAGCAGCCAACCGGACAGGAGCTCCTATAATTCACCCCTCCACTTT.

Worth noting for this clone: Other DNA sequences within the sample encode an identical CDR3. V usage is TRBV20-1 and J usage is TRBJ2-7, with a weak D call TRBD1 (5 bases). Germline V gives CDR1 DFQATT, CDR2 SNEGSKA (reference sequence). V was clipped by 6 bases and J by 4 bases, with 10 bases between them. The CDR3 is made up of 11 amino acids. The CDR3 sequence: CSADRIYEQYF. CDR3 nucleotide sequence: TGCAGTGCCGACAGAATTTACGAGCAGTACTTC.

This clone was picked up a small number of times. The rearrangement links TRBV30 to TRBJ1-1, with TRBD1 as a possible D gene (5 bases). Looked up from germline, CDR1 is GTSNPN and CDR2 is SVGIG (reference sequence). V lost 4 bases, J lost 3 bases, and 12 bases lay in between. The CDR3 length is 13 residues. CDR3 bases: TGTGCCTGGAACCCAGGGAGAGACACTGAAGCTTTCTTT. It translates to CAWNPGRDTEAFF.

Comments on this clone: Other DNA sequences in this specimen translate into the identical CDR3. The J gene is TRBJ2-7, the V gene TRBV11-2; D is possibly TRBD1 or TRBD2 (5 bases each). CDR1 and CDR2 from the germline V gene are SGHAT and FQNNGV. The CDR3 is made up of 14 amino acids. Trimming took off 0 bases at V and 4 bases at J, with 10 bases between the two ends. The CDR3 region has the DNA TGTGCCAGCAGCTTAGATGGGGGTGGGTACGAGCAGTACTTC. It codes for CASSLDGGGYEQYF.